Listed here are 7 T cell receptor beta chains from one sample, sequenced in a study of T cell changes during pregnancy in multiple sclerosis. The repertoire was sequenced with immunoSEQ multiplex PCR; TCRdb's copy has only in-frame clones and lacks some. The table shows around 58,000 clones, with about 89% occurring only once. The sequencing here drew on CD4+ T cells from peripheral blood mononuclear cells, taken after pregnancy. The receptors were gathered from a female donor in good health, enrolled as a control in a pregnancy study.

V and J are TRBV2 and TRBJ1-2; 7 bases match TRBD1. The trim removed 8 bases at V and 8 bases at J, leaving 17 bases unmatched. The CDR3 has 15 amino acids. CDR1 is SNHLY and CDR2 is FYNNEI in the germline V gene. CDR3 in DNA: TGTGCCAGCCTTCTGCGGACAGGCCACTTGAGAGGCTACACCTTC. It translates to CASLLRTGHLRGYTF.

This clone is medium-sized in the sample. The V gene is TRBV2, the J gene TRBJ1-5; 9 nucleotides align to TRBD1. The germline CDR1 and CDR2 sequences are SNHLY and FYNNEI. The CDR3 runs to 13 residues. V was pared by 7 bases and J by 6 bases, with 4 bases of the junction left unmatched. The CDR3: CASTQGAGQPQHF. CDR3 nucleotide sequence: TGTGCCAGCACACAGGGGGCTGGTCAGCCCCAGCATTTT.

V is TRBV5-1 and J is TRBJ1-2; the match to TRBD1 covers 8 bases. After removal of 4 bases from V and 8 bases from J, the junction contained 7 bases not matched to a gene. This CDR3 is 13 amino acids long. CDR1 is SGHRS and CDR2 is YFSETQ in the germline V gene. In DNA form, the CDR3 reads TGCGCCAGCAGCATGGGACAGGTCTACGGCTACACCTTC. This encodes CASSMGQVYGYTF.

The chain employs TRBV27 and TRBJ2-2, with a tentative D call TRBD2 (7 bases). Trimming cost V 7 bases and J 6 bases, with 27 bases left between them. Germline V gene sequence: CDR1 MNHEY, CDR2 SMNVEV (reference sequence). There are 18 residues in the CDR3. The CDR3 DNA reads as TGTGCCAGCACGCCTGGAGGGCGAGTCGGGGGGCGCGCCGGGGAGCTGTTTTTT. Amino acid sequence: CASTPGGRVGGRAGELFF.

This clone was seen more than once but under ten times. CDR3 nucleotides: TGTGCCAGTAGCCCCAGACAGGGTAATAGCAATCAGCCCCAGCATTTT. Its protein product is CASSPRQGNSNQPQHF. This rearrangement joins TRBV19 to TRBJ1-5; 7 bases map to TRBD1. The CDR3 is 16 amino acids. V gave up 6 bases and J gave up 0 bases; unmatched junction bases: 8. Germline V gives CDR1 LNHDA, CDR2 SQIVND (reference sequence).

The J gene is TRBJ1-2, the V gene TRBV6-5; D is ambiguous. The germline V gene has CDR1 MNHEY and CDR2 SVGAGI. V lost 6 bases, J lost 0 bases, and 8 bases lay in between. The CDR3 consists of 13 residues. CDR3 nucleotides: TGTGCCAGCAGGCCCGGGGCTAACTATGGCTACACCTTC. It encodes CASRPGANYGYTF.

The rearrangement links TRBV7-2 to TRBJ2-5; 8 bases match TRBD2. The CDR3 is made up of 15 amino acids. Germline values: CDR1 SGHTA, CDR2 FQGNSA. V lost 1 base and J lost 5; bases outside the gene matches: 6. CDR3: CASSLGRGVGETQYF. The DNA for the CDR3 is TGTGCCAGCAGCTTAGGGCGGGGGGTCGGGGAGACCCAGTACTTC.